The T cell receptor beta chain under discussion was sequenced for a study of T cell responses to AZD1222 COVID-19 vaccine. Overall study results and limits: White British people made up most donors, females outnumbered males, and clonal diversity was possibly underestimated. At baseline, seropositivity was found in only a handful of AZD1222 recipients. Nearly half of spike-specific TCRs reportedly target unmutated variant regions.

Data came from immunoSEQ multiplex PCR; TCRdb stores just in-frame clones and leaves some out. The repertoire has over 150,000 clones, over 85% of them found once; the top ten carry more than 1.5%. The CDR3 sequence is 14 residues long. Looked up from germline, CDR1 is WNHNN and CDR2 is SYGVQD (reference sequence). Trimming removed 6 bases from V and 6 bases from J, with 16 bases in between. A remark on this clone: Its antigen is not identified.

The starting material was peripheral blood, obtained on day 0 of AZD1222 vaccination. The receptor was isolated from an adult in good health. The chain employs TRBV10-1 and TRBJ2-3; D is unclear. The CDR3 DNA follows: TGCGCCAGCAGCCTTAATCCCTCCGGGGATACGCAGTATTTT. Amino acids: CASSLNPSGDTQYF.